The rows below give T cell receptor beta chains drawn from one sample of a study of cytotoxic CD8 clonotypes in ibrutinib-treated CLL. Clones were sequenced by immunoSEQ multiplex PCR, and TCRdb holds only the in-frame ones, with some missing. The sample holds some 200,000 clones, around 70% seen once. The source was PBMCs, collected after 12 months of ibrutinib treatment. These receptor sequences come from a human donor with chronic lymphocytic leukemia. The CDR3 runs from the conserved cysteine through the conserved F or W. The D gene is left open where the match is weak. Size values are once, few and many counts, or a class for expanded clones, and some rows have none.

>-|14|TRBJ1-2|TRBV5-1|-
CASSLVDWNYGYTF
TGCGCCAGCAGCTTGGTCGACTGGAACTATGGCTACACCTTC
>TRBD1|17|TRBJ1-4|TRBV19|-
CASNPSQGGRFSEKLFF
TGTGCCAGTAATCCATCGCAGGGGGGAAGGTTTAGTGAAAAACTGTTTTTT
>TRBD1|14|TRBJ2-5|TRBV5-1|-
CASSSGQGRETQYF
TGCGCCAGCAGCTCCGGACAGGGAAGGGAGACCCAGTACTTC
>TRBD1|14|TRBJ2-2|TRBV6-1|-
CAGRGTGVSGELFF
TGTGCCGGACGGGGGACAGGGGTATCCGGGGAGCTGTTTTTT
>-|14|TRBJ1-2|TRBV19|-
CASSMSPGYYGYTF
TGTGCCAGTAGTATGTCTCCAGGATACTATGGCTACACCTTC
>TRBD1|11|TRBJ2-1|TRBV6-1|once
CASSQTGQDFF
TGTGCCAGCAGCCAAACGGGACAGGATTTCTTC
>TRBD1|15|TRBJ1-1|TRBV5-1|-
CASSGRRQGNTEAFF
TGCGCCAGCAGCGGCAGACGACAGGGAAACACTGAAGCTTTCTTT
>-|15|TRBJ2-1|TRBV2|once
CASSDRRERQGVPFF
TGTGCCAGCAGTGACAGGCGGGAGCGGCAGGGGGTACCGTTCTTC
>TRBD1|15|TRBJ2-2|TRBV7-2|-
CASSFGDRNTGELFF
TGTGCCAGCAGCTTTGGGGACAGGAACACCGGGGAGCTGTTTTTT
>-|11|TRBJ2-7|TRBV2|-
CASGGIYEQYF
TGTGCCAGCGGGGGAATTTACGAGCAGTACTTC
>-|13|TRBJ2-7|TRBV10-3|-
CAISDGTDYEQYF
TGTGCCATCAGTGATGGTACGGACTACGAGCAGTACTTC
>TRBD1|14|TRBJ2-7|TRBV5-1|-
CASSLGQGKREQYF
TGCGCCAGCAGTCTTGGACAGGGAAAACGCGAGCAGTACTTC
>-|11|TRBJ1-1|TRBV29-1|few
CSVGTSTEAFF
TGCAGCGTTGGGACGAGCACTGAAGCTTTCTTT
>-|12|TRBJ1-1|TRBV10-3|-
CAISDSGNEAFF
TGTGCCATCAGTGATTCGGGGAATGAAGCTTTCTTT
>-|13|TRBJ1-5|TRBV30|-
CAWSVSSNQPQHF
TGTGCCTGGAGTGTAAGTAGCAATCAGCCCCAGCATTTT